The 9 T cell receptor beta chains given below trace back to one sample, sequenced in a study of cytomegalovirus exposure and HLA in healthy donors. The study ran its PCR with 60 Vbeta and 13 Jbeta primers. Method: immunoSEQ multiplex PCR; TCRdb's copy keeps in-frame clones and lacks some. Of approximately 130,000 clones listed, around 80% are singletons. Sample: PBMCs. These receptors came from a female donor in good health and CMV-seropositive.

This chain's CDR3 is CASTRSQAGSDTQYF. For the CDR3, the DNA is TGTGCCAGCACCCGAAGCCAAGCGGGAAGTGATACGCAGTATTTT. The gene calls are TRBV9 and TRBJ2-3; 7 bases agree with TRBD2. The CDR3 runs 15 residues. Germline V lookup: CDR1 SGDLS, CDR2 YYNGEE. The V segment lost 6 bases and the J segment 6 bases; nucleotides outside the gene matches: 13.

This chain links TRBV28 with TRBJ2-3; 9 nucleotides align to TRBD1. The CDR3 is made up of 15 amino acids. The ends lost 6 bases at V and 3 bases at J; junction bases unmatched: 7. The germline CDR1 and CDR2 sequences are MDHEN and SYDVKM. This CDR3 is CASREQGAVTDTQYF. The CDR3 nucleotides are TGTGCCAGCAGGGAACAGGGGGCAGTTACAGATACGCAGTATTTT.

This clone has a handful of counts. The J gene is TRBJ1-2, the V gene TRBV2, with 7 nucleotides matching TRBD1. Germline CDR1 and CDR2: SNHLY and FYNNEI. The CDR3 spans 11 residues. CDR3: CADREDYGYTF. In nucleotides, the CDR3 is TGTGCAGACAGGGAGGACTATGGCTACACCTTC.

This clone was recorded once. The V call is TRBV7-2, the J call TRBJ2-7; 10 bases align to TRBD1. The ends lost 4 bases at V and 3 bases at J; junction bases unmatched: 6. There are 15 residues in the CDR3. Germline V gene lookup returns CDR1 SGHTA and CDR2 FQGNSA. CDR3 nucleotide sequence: TGTGCCAGCAGCTATTCCGGGACAGGGGTCTACGAGCAGTACTTC. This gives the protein CASSYSGTGVYEQYF.

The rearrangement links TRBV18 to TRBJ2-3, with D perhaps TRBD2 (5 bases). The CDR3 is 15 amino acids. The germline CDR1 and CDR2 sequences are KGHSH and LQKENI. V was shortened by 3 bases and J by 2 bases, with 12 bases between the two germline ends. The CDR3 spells CASSPVGADTDTQYF. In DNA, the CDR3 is TGTGCCAGCTCACCGGTGGGAGCGGACACAGATACGCAGTATTTT.

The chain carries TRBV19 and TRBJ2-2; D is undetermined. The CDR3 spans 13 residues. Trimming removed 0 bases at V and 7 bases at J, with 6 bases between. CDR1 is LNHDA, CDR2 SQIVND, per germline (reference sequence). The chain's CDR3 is CASSIDGYGELFF. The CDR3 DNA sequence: TGTGCCAGTAGTATAGACGGGTACGGGGAGCTGTTTTTT. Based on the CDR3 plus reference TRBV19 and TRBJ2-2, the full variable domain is DGGITQSPKYLFRKEGQNVTLSCEQNLNHDAMYWYRQDPGQGLRLIYYSQIVNDFQKGDIAEGYSVSREKKESFPLTVTSAQKNPTAFYLCASSIDGYGELFFGEGSRLTVL.

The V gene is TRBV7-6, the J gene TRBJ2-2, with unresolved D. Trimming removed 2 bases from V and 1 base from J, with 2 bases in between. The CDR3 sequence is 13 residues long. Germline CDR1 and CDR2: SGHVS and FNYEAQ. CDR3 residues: CASSLLNTGELFF. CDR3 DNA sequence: TGTGCCAGCAGCTTACTGAACACCGGGGAGCTGTTTTTT.

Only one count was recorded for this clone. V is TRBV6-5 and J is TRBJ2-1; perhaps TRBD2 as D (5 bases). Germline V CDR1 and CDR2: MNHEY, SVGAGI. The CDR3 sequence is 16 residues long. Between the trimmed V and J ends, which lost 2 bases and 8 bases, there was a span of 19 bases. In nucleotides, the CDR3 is TGTGCCAGCAGTTACGGAGGCGGAAGGGTAACATATGAGCAGTTCTTC. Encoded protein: CASSYGGGRVTYEQFF.

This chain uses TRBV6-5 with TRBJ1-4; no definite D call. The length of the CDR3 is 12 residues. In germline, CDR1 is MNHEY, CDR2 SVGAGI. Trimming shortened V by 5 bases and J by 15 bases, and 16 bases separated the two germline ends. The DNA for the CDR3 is TGTGCCAGCAGTGAAGTTGAGCCTCTTGTGTTTTTT. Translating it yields CASSEVEPLVFF.